The TCR beta chain under discussion was sequenced for a study of T cells in Graves' hyperthyroidism and ophthalmopathy. Study background: Any treatment followed the collection of peripheral blood at initial diagnosis.

Hyperthyroidism in the patients, aged 18 to 65, was newly diagnosed and under 2 months in duration. Exclusion criteria comprised uncontrolled infection, other autoimmune disease, pregnancy or lactation. RNA transcripts yielded amplified TCR beta CDR3 regions. TCR CDR3 underwent first-round RT-PCR with the HTBI primer set. MiXCR, run by TCRdb on the multiplex PCR reads, gives a single entry per CDR3 protein. The sample carries more than 600,000 distinct CDR3 sequences, 16% recorded once. This clonotype was counted many times. Trimming took 1 base from V and 2 from J, leaving 16 bases between them. CDR3 size: 16 residues. Per the germline V gene, CDR1 is GTSNPN and CDR2 is SVGIG (reference sequence).

The V call is TRBV30, the J call TRBJ2-3, with D perhaps given as TRBD1 or TRBD2 (5 bases each). The source of this sequence is a man aged 18 to 29 with Graves' hyperthyroidism. Sequencing used blood. CDR3 nucleotides: TGTGCCTGGAGTGAGGGGAGACGACCTTCCACAGATACGCAGTATTTT. Translated: CAWSEGRRPSTDTQYF.